This TCR beta chain was documented in a study of shared clonotypes between healthy human individuals. The CDR3 spans 15 residues. Per the germline V gene, CDR1 is SGDLS and CDR2 is YYNGEE. V shed 3 bases and J 6 bases; nucleotides not matched to a gene: 10. Several immunoSEQ plates held equal portions of the genomic DNA taken from each subset. Profiling relied on immunoSEQ multiplex PCR, and the TCRdb table lists in-frame clones only, not all of them. The sample shows under 2.5 million clones, about 90% of them seen only once. The genes are TRBV9 and TRBJ2-3; 7 bases are a match to TRBD2. Specimen: naive CD4+ T cells from PBMCs. Subset noted: CD45RA+ positively selected. The receptor's source is a man aged 18 to 35 in good health. Some clones in this sample may be carry-over from other donors' samples. The CDR3 here is CASSDSGHSRDTQYF. In nucleotides, the CDR3 is TGTGCCAGCAGCGATAGCGGGCACTCTCGGGATACGCAGTATTTT.